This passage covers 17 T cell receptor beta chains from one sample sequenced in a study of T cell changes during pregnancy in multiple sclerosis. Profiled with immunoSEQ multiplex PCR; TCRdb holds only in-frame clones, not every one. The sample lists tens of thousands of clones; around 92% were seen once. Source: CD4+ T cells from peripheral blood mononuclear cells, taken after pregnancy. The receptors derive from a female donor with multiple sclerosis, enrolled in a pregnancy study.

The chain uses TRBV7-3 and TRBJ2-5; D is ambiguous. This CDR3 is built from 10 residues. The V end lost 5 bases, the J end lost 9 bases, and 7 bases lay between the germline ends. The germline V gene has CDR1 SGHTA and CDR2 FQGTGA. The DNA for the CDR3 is TGTGCCAGCAGCCAAATAGCCCAGTACTTC. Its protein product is CASSQIAQYF.

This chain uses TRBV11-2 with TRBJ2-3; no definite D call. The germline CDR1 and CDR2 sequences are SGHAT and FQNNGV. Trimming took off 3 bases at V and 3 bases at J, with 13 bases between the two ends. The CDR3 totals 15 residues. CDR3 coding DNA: TGTGCCAGCAGCTTCGATGCGCTCGTAACAGATACGCAGTATTTT. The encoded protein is CASSFDALVTDTQYF. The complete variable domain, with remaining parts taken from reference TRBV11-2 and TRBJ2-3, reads EAGVAQSPRYKIIEKRQSVAFWCNPISGHATLYWYQQILGQGPKLLIQFQNNGVVDDSQLPKDRFSAERLKGVDSTLKIQPAKLEDSAVYLCASSFDALVTDTQYFGPGTRLTVL.

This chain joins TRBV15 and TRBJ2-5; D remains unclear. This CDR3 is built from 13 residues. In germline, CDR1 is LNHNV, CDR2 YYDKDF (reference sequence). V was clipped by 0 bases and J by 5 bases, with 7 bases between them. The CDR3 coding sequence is TGTGCCACCAGCAGAGATTCCAGGGAGACCCAGTACTTC. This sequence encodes CATSRDSRETQYF.

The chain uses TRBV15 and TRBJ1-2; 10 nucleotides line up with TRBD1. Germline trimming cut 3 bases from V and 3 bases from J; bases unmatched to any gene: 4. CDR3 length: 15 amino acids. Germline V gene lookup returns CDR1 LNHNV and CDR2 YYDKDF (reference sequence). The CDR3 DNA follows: TGTGCCACCAGCAGCATTGGGACAGGGGACTATGGCTACACCTTC. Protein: CATSSIGTGDYGYTF.

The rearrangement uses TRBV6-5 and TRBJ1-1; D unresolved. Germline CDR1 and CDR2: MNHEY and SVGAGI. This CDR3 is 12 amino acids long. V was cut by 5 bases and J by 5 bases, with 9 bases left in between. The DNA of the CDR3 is TGTGCCAGCAGTCCGGGGAGGACTGAAGCTTTCTTT. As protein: CASSPGRTEAFF.

This chain's CDR3 is CASSFNRGINGYTF. CDR3 DNA sequence: TGTGCCAGCAGCTTCAACAGGGGAATCAATGGCTACACCTTC. The chain uses TRBV5-8 and TRBJ1-2; TRBD1 aligns across 7 bases. Looked up from germline, CDR1 is SGHTS and CDR2 is YDEGEE. The CDR3 has 14 amino acids. J lost 6 bases, V lost 2 bases, and 7 bases had no gene match.

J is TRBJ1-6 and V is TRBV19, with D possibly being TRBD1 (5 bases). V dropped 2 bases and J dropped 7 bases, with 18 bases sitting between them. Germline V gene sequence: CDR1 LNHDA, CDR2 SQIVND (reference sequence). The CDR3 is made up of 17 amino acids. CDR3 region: CASSIFSQGGLNSPLHF. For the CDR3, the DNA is TGTGCCAGTAGTATATTTTCCCAGGGAGGGTTGAATTCACCCCTCCACTTT.

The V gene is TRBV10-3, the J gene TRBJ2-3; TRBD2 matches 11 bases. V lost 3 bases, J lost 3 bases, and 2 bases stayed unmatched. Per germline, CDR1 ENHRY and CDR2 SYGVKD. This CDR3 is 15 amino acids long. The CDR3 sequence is CAISDWTSGTDTQYF. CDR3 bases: TGTGCCATCAGTGACTGGACTAGCGGGACAGATACGCAGTATTTT.

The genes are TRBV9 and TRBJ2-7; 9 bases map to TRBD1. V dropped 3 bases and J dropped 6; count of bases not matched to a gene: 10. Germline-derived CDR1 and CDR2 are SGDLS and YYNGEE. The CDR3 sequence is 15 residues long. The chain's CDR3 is CASSAGDRAVSEQYF. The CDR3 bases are TGTGCCAGCAGCGCCGGGGACAGGGCCGTATCCGAGCAGTACTTC.

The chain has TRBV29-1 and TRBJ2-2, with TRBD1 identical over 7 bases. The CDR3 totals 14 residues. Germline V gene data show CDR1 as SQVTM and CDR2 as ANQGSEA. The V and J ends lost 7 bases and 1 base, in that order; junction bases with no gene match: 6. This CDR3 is CSARTGVNTGELFF. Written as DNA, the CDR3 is TGCAGCGCCAGAACAGGGGTGAACACCGGGGAGCTGTTTTTT.

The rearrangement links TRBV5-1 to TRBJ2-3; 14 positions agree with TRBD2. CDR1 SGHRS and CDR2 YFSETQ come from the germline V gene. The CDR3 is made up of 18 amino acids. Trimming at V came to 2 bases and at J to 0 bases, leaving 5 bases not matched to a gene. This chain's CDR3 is CASSFRTSGGPSTDTQYF. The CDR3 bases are TGCGCCAGCAGCTTCCGGACTAGCGGGGGGCCTAGCACAGATACGCAGTATTTT.

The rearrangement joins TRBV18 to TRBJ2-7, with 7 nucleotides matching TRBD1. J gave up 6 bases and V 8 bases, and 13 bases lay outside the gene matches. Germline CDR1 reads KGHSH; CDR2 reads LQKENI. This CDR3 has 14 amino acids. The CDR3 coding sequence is TGTGCCAGCGACAAAGAGCTGGCAGGGGGCGAGCAGTACTTC. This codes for CASDKELAGGEQYF.

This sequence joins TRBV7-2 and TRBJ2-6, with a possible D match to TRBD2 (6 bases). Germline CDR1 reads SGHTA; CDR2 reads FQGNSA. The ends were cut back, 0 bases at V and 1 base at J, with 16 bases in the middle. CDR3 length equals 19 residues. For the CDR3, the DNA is TGTGCCAGCAGCTTAGCCCCCGGGACTGAACTTTCTGGGGCCAACGTCCTGACTTTC. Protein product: CASSLAPGTELSGANVLTF.

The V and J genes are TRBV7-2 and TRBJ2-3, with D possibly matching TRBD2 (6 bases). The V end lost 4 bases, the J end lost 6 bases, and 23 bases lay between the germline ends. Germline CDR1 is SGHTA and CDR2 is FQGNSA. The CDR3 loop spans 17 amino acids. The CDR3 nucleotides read TGTGCCAGCAGCTCTCCTTTGACGGGGGAGATAAGGGATACGCAGTATTTT. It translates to CASSSPLTGEIRDTQYF. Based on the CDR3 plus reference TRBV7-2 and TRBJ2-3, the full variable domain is GAGVSQSPSNKVTEKGKDVELRCDPISGHTALYWYRQSLGQGLEFLIYFQGNSAPDKSGLPSDRFSAERTGGSVSTLTIQRTQQEDSAVYLCASSSPLTGEIRDTQYFGPGTRLTVL.

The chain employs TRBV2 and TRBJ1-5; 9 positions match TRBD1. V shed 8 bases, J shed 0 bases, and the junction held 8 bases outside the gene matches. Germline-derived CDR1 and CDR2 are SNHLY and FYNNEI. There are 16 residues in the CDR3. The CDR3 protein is CASVLGQGYSNQPQHF. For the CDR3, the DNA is TGTGCCAGCGTCCTGGGACAGGGCTATAGCAATCAGCCCCAGCATTTT.

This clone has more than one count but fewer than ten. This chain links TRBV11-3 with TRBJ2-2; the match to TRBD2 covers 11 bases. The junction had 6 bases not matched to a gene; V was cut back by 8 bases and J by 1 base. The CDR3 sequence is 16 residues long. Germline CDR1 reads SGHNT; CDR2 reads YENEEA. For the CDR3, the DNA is TGTGCCAGCCGTTCGGGACTAGCGGAGAACACCGGGGAGCTGTTTTTT. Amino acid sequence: CASRSGLAENTGELFF.

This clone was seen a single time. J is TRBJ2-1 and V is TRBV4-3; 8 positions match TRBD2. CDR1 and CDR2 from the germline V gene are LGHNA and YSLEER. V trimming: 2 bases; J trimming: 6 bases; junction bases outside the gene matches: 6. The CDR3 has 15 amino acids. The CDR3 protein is CASSQRGGAGNEQFF. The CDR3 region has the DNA TGCGCCAGCAGCCAACGGGGGGGGGCTGGCAATGAGCAGTTCTTC.